The clone carrying this T cell receptor beta chain was detected ten times or more. The sample belongs to a study of regulatory T cells in long-lasting Graves disease. Investigators prepared the TCR beta libraries by applying iRepertoire HTBI primers and Arm-PCR of CDR3 regions. TCRdb fed the multiplex PCR reads into MiXCR, producing one record per CDR3 protein. The sample holds around 450,000 distinct CDR3 sequences, roughly a fifth seen once. Documented time point: persistent/refractory GD, antithyroid drugs over 5 years with positive TRAb. PBMC-derived RNA was used for the TCR library. V shed 2 bases and J shed 2 bases, with 15 bases lying between them. This CDR3 has 16 residues. Per the germline V gene, CDR1 is MNHNS and CDR2 is SASEGT.

The input for sequencing was peripheral blood mononuclear cells (PBMCs), taken when the disease was refractory, from a patient treated with antithyroid drugs. The chain links TRBV6-1 to TRBJ1-1, with D maybe TRBD1 (5 bases). The receptor's source is a female donor with Graves disease. DNA for the CDR3: TGTGCCAGCAGTGAAAACGAGAGGCAGGGAAACACTGAAGCTTTCTTT. This translates into CASSENERQGNTEAFF.